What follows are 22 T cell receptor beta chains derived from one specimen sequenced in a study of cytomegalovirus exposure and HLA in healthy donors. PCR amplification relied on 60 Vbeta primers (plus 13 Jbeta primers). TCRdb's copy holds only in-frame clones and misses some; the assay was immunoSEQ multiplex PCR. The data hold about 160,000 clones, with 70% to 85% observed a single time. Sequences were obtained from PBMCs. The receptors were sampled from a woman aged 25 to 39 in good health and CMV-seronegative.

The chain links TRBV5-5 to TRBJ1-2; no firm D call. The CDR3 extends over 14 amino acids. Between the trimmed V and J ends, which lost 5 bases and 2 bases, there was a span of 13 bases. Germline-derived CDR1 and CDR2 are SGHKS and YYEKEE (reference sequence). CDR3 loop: CASSRDGMNYGYTF. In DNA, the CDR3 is TGTGCCAGCAGTCGAGACGGGATGAACTATGGCTACACCTTC.

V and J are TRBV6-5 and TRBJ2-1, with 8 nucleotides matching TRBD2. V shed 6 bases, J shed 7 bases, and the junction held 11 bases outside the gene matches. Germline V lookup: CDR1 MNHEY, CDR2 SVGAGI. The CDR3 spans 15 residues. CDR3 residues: CASRPAGEGKNEQFF. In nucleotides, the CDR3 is TGTGCCAGCAGGCCAGCGGGAGAGGGTAAAAATGAGCAGTTCTTC.

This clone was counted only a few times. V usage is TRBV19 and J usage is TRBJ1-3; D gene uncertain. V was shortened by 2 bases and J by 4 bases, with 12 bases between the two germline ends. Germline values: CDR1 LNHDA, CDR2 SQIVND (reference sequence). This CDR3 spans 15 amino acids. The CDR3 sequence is CASSIPSTNGNTIYF. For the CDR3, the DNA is TGTGCCAGTAGTATACCTTCGACAAACGGAAACACCATATATTTT.

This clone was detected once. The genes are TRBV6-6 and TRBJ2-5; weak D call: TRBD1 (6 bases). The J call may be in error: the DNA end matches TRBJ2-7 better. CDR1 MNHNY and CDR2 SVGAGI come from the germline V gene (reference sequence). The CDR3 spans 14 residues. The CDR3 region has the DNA TGTGCCAGCCTCAGACAGGCCGTAACCTACGAGCAGTACTTC. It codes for CASLRQAVTYEQYF.

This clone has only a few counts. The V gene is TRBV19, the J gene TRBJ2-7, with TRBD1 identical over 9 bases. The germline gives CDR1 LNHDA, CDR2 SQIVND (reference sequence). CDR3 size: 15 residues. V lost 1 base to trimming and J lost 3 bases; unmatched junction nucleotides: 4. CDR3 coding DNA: TGTGCCAGTAGTATAGTAGGGACAGGGAACTACGAGCAGTACTTC. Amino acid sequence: CASSIVGTGNYEQYF. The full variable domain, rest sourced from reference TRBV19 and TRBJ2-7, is DGGITQSPKYLFRKEGQNVTLSCEQNLNHDAMYWYRQDPGQGLRLIYYSQIVNDFQKGDIAEGYSVSREKKESFPLTVTSAQKNPTAFYLCASSIVGTGNYEQYFGPGTRLTVT.

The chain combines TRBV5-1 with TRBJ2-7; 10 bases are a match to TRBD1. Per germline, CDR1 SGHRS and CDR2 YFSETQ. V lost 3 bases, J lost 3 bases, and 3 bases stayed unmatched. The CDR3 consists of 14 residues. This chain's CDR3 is CASSSGTGDYEQYF. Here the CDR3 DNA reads TGCGCCAGCAGCTCCGGGACAGGGGACTACGAGCAGTACTTC.

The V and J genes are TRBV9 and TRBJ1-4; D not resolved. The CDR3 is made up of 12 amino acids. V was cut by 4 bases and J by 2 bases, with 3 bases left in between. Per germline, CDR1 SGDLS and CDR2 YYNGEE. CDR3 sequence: CASSRTNEKLFF. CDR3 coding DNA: TGTGCCAGCAGCCGGACTAATGAAAAACTGTTTTTT.

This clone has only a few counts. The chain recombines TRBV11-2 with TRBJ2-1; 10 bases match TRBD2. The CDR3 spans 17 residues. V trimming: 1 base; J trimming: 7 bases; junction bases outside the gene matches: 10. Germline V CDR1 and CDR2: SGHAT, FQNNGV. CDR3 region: CASSLVSRSGGGNEQFF. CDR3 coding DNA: TGTGCCAGCAGCTTAGTCAGTAGGAGCGGGGGGGGAAATGAGCAGTTCTTC.

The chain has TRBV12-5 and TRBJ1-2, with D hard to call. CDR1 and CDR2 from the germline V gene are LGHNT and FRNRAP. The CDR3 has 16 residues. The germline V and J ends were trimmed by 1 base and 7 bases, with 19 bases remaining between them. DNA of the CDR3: TGTGCTAGTGGTTTGGGTACTGTGTCCGCCCGGGGTGGCTACACCTTC. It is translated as CASGLGTVSARGGYTF.

The CDR3 protein is CASSNRRGARGYGYTF. DNA of the CDR3: TGTGCCAGCAGCAACCGGCGGGGGGCGAGAGGCTATGGCTACACCTTC. The gene calls are TRBV7-2 and TRBJ1-2, with a tentative D call TRBD1 (6 bases). With 5 bases removed from V and 4 bases from J, the gap between germline ends came to 20 bases. Germline V gene data show CDR1 as SGHTA and CDR2 as FQGNSA. This CDR3 contains 16 residues.

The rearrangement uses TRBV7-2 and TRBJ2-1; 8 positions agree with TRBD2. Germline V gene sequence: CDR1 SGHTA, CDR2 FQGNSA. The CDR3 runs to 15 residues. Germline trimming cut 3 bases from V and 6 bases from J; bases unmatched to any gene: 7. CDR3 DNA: TGTGCCAGCAGCTTTGTCGGGGGGGCAGGCAATGAGCAGTTCTTC. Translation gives CASSFVGGAGNEQFF. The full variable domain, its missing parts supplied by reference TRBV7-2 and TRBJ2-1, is GAGVSQSPSNKVTEKGKDVELRCDPISGHTALYWYRQSLGQGLEFLIYFQGNSAPDKSGLPSDRFSAERTGGSVSTLTIQRTQQEDSAVYLCASSFVGGAGNEQFFGPGTRLTVL.

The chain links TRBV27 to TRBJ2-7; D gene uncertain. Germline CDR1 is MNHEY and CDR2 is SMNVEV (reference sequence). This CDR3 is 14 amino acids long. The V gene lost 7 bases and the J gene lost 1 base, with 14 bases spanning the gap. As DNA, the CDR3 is TGTGCCAGCAACCCCGGCATGAGGTCCTACGAGCAGTACTTC. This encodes CASNPGMRSYEQYF.

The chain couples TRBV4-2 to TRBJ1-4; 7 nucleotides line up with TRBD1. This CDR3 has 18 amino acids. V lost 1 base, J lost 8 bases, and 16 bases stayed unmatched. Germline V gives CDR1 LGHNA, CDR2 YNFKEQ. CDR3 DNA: TGTGCCAGCAGCCAAGGCCGGGACAGCTTAGGCAGCTGGGAAAAACTGTTTTTT. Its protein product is CASSQGRDSLGSWEKLFF.

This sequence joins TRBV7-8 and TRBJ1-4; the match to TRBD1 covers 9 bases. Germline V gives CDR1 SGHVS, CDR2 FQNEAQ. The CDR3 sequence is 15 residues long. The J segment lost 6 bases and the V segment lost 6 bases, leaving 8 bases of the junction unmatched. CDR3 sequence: CASSLETGGHEKLFF. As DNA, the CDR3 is TGTGCCAGCAGTCTCGAGACAGGGGGTCATGAAAAACTGTTTTTT.

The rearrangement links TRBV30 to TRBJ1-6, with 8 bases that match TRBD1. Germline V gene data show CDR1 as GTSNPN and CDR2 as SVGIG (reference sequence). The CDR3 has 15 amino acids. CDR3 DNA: TGTGCTCAGAGGACAGGGAGCTCCTATAATTCACCCCTCCACTTT. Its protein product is CAQRTGSSYNSPLHF. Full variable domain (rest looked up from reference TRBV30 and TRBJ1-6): SQTIHQWPATLVQPVGSPLSLECTVEGTSNPNLYWYRQAAGRGLQLLFYSVGIGQISSEVPQNLSASRPQDRQFILSSKKLLLSDSGFYLCAQRTGSSYNSPLHFGNGTRLTVT.

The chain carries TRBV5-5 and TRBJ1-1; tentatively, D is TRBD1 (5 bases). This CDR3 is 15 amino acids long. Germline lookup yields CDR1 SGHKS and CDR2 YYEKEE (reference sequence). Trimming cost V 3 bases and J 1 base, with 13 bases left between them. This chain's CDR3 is CASSWLGGSNTEAFF. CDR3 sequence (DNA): TGTGCCAGCAGCTGGTTGGGGGGATCGAACACTGAAGCTTTCTTT.

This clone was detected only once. This chain's CDR3 is CAWSQGTGPAYEQYF. Written as DNA, the CDR3 is TGTGCCTGGAGTCAAGGGACAGGGCCAGCCTACGAGCAGTACTTC. The rearrangement uses TRBV30 and TRBJ2-7; 9 bases match TRBD1. Per the germline V gene, CDR1 is GTSNPN and CDR2 is SVGIG (reference sequence). The V gene end was trimmed by 2 bases and the J gene end by 2 bases; junction bases not matched to a gene: 7. The CDR3 extends over 15 amino acids.

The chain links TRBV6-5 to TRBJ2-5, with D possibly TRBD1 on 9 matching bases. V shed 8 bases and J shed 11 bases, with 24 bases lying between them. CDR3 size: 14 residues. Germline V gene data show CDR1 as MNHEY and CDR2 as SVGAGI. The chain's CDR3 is CASRGGTGLGEQYF. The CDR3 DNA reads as TGTGCCAGCCGCGGGGGGACAGGGTTAGGGGAGCAGTACTTC.

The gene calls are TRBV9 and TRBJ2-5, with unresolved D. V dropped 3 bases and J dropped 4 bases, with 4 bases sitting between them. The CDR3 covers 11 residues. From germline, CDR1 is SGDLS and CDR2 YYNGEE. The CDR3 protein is CASSAGETQYF. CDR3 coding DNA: TGTGCCAGCAGCGCGGGAGAGACCCAGTACTTC.

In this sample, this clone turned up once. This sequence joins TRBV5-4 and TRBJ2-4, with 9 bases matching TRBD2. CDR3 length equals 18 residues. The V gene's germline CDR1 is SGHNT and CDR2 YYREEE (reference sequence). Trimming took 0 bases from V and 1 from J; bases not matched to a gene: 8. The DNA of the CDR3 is TGTGCCAGCAGCTTGGTTAATAGCGGGAGCCTCGCCAAAAACATTCAGTACTTC. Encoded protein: CASSLVNSGSLAKNIQYF.

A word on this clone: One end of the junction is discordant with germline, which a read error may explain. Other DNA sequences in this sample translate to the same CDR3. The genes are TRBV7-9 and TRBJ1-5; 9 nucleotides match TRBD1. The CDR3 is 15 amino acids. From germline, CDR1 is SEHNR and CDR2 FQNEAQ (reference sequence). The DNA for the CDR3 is TGTGCCAGCAGCTCCGGGACAGGGCGTAATCAGCCCCAGCACTTT. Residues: CASSSGTGRNQPQHF.

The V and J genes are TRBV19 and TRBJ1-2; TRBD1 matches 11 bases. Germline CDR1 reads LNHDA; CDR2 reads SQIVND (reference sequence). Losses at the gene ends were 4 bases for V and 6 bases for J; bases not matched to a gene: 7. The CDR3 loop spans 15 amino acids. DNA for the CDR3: TGTGCCAGTAGTAGGGACAGGGGGACGTTCGATGGCTACACCTTC. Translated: CASSRDRGTFDGYTF.